The 13 T cell receptor beta chains reported below all come from one sample, sequenced in a study of cytomegalovirus exposure and HLA in healthy donors (TCRdb year 2017). Library method: the immunoSEQ multiplex PCR assay. For the multiplex PCR, a mixture combining 60 forward primers for TCR Vbeta segments and 13 reverse primers for TCR Jbeta segments was used. TCRdb's version of the immuneACCESS table is confined to in-frame rearrangements and falls short of the full clone set. An unresolved V gene accounts for under half of the shortfall where checked; the remainder is of unknown origin. The sample table records 150,000 or so clones; around 77% of these occur just once. The ten largest clones capture 1.5% to 2% of the sample. The source material was PBMCs. The source of these receptors is a woman younger than 45 in good health and CMV-seronegative.

The chain couples TRBV2 to TRBJ2-3; 8 bases align to TRBD2. Germline V gene data show CDR1 as SNHLY and CDR2 as FYNNEI. V gave up 9 bases and J gave up 6 bases; unmatched junction bases: 14. CDR3 length equals 15 residues. This CDR3 is CASCPGLAAPDTQYF. The CDR3, as DNA: TGTGCCAGTTGCCCTGGACTAGCAGCCCCCGATACGCAGTATTTT.

CDR3 coding DNA: TGTGCCAGCAGCCAAACTAGCTGGCGGGCCAAGAGCGAGCAGTACTTC. This translates into CASSQTSWRAKSEQYF. V usage is TRBV9 and J usage is TRBJ2-7; weak D call: TRBD2 (6 bases). V gave up 4 bases and J gave up 6 bases, with 23 bases separating them. CDR1 SGDLS and CDR2 YYNGEE come from the germline V gene. This CDR3 has 16 residues.

The chain combines TRBV5-4 with TRBJ1-1; possible D gene TRBD1, 5 bases. Germline values: CDR1 SGHNT, CDR2 YYREEE (reference sequence). This CDR3 is built from 14 residues. Trimming cost V 2 bases and J 4 bases, with 12 bases left between them. CDR3 in amino acids: CASSLGGVATEAFF. CDR3 nucleotide sequence: TGTGCCAGCAGCTTAGGAGGGGTTGCCACTGAAGCTTTCTTT. Full variable domain (outside the CDR3, taken from reference TRBV5-4 and TRBJ1-1): ETGVTQSPTHLIKTRGQQVTLRCSSQSGHNTVSWYQQALGQGPQFIFQYYREEENGRGNFPPRFSGLQFPNYSSELNVNALELDDSALYLCASSLGGVATEAFFGQGTRLTVV.

The J gene is TRBJ1-5, the V gene TRBV19; D possibly corresponds to TRBD1 (6 bases). V was pared by 4 bases and J by 0 bases, with 10 bases between. Germline CDR1 LNHDA, CDR2 SQIVND (reference sequence). CDR3 size: 15 residues. The CDR3 DNA sequence: TGTGCCAGTAGTAGGGGGACAAATAGCAATCAGCCCCAGCATTTT. Amino acid sequence: CASSRGTNSNQPQHF.

This chain links TRBV19 with TRBJ2-3, with D possibly being TRBD1 (5 bases). V was trimmed by 3 bases and J by 1 base, leaving 14 bases between them. This CDR3 contains 16 residues. Germline CDR1 LNHDA, CDR2 SQIVND (reference sequence). Here the CDR3 reads CASSMGRVPRTDTQYF. CDR3 in DNA: TGTGCCAGTAGTATGGGCAGGGTCCCCCGCACAGATACGCAGTATTTT.

The V call is TRBV7-9, the J call TRBJ2-5, with 7 positions matching TRBD2. The DNA end lines up better with TRBJ2-7; the J call may be wrong. Germline loops: CDR1 SEHNR, CDR2 FQNEAQ (reference sequence). The CDR3 is 16 residues long. CDR3 nucleotides: TGTGCCAGCAGCGTCCAGGGAGGGGATCGCTCCTACGAGCAGTACTTC. The encoded protein is CASSVQGGDRSYEQYF.

The gene calls are TRBV19 and TRBJ2-2; perhaps TRBD1 as D (5 bases). The CDR3 covers 15 residues. Trimming stripped 1 base from V and 3 bases from J, with 9 bases between. The germline gives CDR1 LNHDA, CDR2 SQIVND (reference sequence). Written as DNA, the CDR3 is TGTGCCAGTAGTATAGGGACACTCCACACCGGGGAGCTGTTTTTT. It translates to CASSIGTLHTGELFF.

The V and J genes are TRBV11-3 and TRBJ2-1; 9 nucleotides line up with TRBD2. V lost 0 bases and J lost 8; bases outside the gene matches: 11. This CDR3 is 17 amino acids long. Germline CDR1 is SGHNT and CDR2 is YENEEA. The CDR3 coding sequence is TGTGCCAGCAGCTTAGAAGGGCGTGTAGCGGGAGCTGATGAGCAGTTCTTC. Protein sequence: CASSLEGRVAGADEQFF.

V is TRBV4-2 and J is TRBJ2-7, with TRBD1 as a possible D gene (5 bases). This CDR3 spans 15 amino acids. V was trimmed by 1 base and J by 4 bases, leaving 14 bases between them. Germline lookup yields CDR1 LGHNA and CDR2 YNFKEQ. The CDR3 region has the DNA TGTGCCAGCAGCCAAGTTTGGCAGGGTGCATACGAGCAGTACTTC. Its protein product is CASSQVWQGAYEQYF.

The chain uses TRBV9 and TRBJ1-4; 7 nucleotides agree with TRBD1. With 2 bases clipped from V and 4 bases from J, the junction kept 11 bases outside the gene matches. The CDR3 covers 17 residues. Per the germline V gene, CDR1 is SGDLS and CDR2 is YYNGEE. Written as DNA, the CDR3 is TGTGCCAGCAGCGTTGGCGAGGCGACAGGGTTTAATGAAAAACTGTTTTTT. Translating it yields CASSVGEATGFNEKLFF.

This clone was recorded only once. This sequence joins TRBV6-5 and TRBJ2-7, with TRBD1 identical over 9 bases. This CDR3 comprises 15 residues. In germline, CDR1 is MNHEY, CDR2 SVGAGI. The junction had 7 bases not matched to a gene; V was cut back by 6 bases and J by 1 base. In DNA, the CDR3 is TGTGCCAGCAGGAGAACCGGGACAGGGTCCTACGAGCAGTACTTC. Its translation: CASRRTGTGSYEQYF.

The chain links TRBV18 to TRBJ1-4, with 7 bases that match TRBD1. The CDR3 is made up of 15 amino acids. The trim removed 6 bases at V and 4 bases at J, leaving 8 bases unmatched. The V gene's germline CDR1 is KGHSH and CDR2 LQKENI. The CDR3 spells CASSQSGQINEKLFF. The CDR3 nucleotides are TGTGCCAGCTCTCAATCGGGACAGATTAATGAAAAACTGTTTTTT.

The gene calls are TRBV19 and TRBJ1-1, with D perhaps TRBD1 (5 bases). V shed 6 bases and J shed 4 bases, with 9 bases lying between them. The CDR3 is made up of 12 amino acids. CDR1 is LNHDA and CDR2 is SQIVND in the germline V gene (reference sequence). The CDR3 bases are TGTGCCAGTAGAAGGGGTGGCACTGAAGCTTTCTTT. Protein: CASRRGGTEAFF.